The present TCR beta chain was sequenced within a study of technical replicates of blood from a handful of donors. This table comes from immunoSEQ multiplex PCR, and its TCRdb copy is limited to in-frame clones, with some not included. The sample shows under 85,000 clones, more than 90% of them seen only once. Per the germline V gene, CDR1 is GTSNPN and CDR2 is SVGIG (reference sequence). The V end lost 2 bases, the J end lost 7 bases, and 23 bases lay between the germline ends. The CDR3 totals 16 residues. The sequencing input was T cells isolated from PBMCs. This receptor was obtained from a human donor in good health. The chain uses TRBV30 and TRBJ2-5; no firm D call. CDR3: CAWSLTRLQELGTQYF. The CDR3 nucleotides are TGTGCCTGGAGTCTAACCAGACTCCAAGAATTAGGGACCCAGTACTTC.